This T cell receptor (beta chain) emerged from a study of cytomegalovirus exposure and HLA in healthy donors. CDR1 is LNHDA, CDR2 SQIVND, per germline (reference sequence). The CDR3 sequence is 14 residues long. Researchers ran the PCR with 60 Vbeta and 13 Jbeta primers. Sequenced by immunoSEQ multiplex PCR; TCRdb stores in-frame clones only, minus some. The sample has about 180,000 clones, roughly 80% seen once. The sequence derives from a man aged 35-49 years in good health and CMV-seronegative. Source material: PBMCs. This chain uses TRBV19 with TRBJ2-5; 8 bases align to TRBD1. The J call is in doubt because the DNA end fits TRBJ2-7 better. The CDR3 loop reads CASSITRGLDEQYF. In DNA form, the CDR3 reads TGTGCCAGTAGTATAACCAGGGGGCTGGACGAGCAGTACTTC.